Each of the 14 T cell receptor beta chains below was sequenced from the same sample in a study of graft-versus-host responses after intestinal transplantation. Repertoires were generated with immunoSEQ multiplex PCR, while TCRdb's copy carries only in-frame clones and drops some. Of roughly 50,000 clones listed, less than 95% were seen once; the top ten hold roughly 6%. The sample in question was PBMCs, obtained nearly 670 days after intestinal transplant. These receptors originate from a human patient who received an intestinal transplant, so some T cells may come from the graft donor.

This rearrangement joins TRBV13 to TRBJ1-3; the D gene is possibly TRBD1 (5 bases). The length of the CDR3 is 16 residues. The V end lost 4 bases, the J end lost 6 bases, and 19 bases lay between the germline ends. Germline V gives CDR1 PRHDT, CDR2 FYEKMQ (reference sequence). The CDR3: CASSSPARDGINTIYF. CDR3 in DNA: TGTGCCAGCAGCTCCCCCGCCAGGGATGGGATAAACACCATATATTTT.

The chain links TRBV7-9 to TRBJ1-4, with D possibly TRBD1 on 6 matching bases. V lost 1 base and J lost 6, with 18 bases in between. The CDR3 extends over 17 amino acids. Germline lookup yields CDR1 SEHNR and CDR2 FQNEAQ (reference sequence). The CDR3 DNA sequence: TGTGCCAGCAGCTTAGAGGGGGTATGGGGAGGGCATGAAAAACTGTTTTTT. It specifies CASSLEGVWGGHEKLFF.

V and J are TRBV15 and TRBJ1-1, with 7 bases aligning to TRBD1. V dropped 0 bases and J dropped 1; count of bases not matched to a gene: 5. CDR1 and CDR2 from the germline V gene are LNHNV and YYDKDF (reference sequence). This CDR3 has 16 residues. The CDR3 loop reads CATSRDKGAPNTEAFF. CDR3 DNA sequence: TGTGCCACCAGCAGAGATAAGGGGGCGCCGAACACTGAAGCTTTCTTT.

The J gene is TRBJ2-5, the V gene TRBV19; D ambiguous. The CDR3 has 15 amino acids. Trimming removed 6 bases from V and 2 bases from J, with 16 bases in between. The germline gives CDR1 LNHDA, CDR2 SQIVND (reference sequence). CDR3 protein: CASSLQATQQETQYF. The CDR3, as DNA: TGTGCCAGTAGCCTCCAAGCGACACAACAAGAGACCCAGTACTTC.

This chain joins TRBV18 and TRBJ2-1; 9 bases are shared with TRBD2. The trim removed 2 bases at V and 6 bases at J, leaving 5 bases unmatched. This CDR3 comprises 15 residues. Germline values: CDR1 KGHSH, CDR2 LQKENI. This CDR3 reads CASSPRLAEGNEQFF. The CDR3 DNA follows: TGTGCCAGCTCACCAAGACTAGCGGAGGGCAATGAGCAGTTCTTC.

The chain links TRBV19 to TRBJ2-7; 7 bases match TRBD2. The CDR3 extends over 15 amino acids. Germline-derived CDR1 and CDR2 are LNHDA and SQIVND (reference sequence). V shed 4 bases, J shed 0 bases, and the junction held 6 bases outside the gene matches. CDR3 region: CASSSRGESSYEQYF. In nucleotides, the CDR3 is TGTGCCAGTAGTAGCCGGGGGGAAAGCTCCTACGAGCAGTACTTC.

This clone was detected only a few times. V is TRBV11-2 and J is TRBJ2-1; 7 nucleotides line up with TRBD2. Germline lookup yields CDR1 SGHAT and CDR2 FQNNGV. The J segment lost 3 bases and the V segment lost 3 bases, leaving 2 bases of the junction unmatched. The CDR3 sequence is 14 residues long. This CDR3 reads CASSLGGIYNEQFF. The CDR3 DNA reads TGTGCCAGCAGCTTGGGGGGGATCTACAATGAGCAGTTCTTC.

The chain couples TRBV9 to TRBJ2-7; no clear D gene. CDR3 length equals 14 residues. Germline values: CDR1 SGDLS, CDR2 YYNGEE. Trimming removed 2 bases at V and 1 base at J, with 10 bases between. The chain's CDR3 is CASSVGYESYEQYF. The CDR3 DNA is TGTGCCAGCAGCGTGGGCTATGAGTCCTACGAGCAGTACTTC. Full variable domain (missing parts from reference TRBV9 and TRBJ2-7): DSGVTQTPKHLITATGQRVTLRCSPRSGDLSVYWYQQSLDQGLQFLIQYYNGEERAKGNILERFSAQQFPDLHSELNLSSLELGDSALYFCASSVGYESYEQYFGPGTRLTVT.

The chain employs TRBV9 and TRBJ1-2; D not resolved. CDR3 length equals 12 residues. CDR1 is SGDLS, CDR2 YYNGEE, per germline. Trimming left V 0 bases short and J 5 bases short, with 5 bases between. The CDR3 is CASSVARYGYTF. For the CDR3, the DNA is TGTGCCAGCAGCGTAGCGCGATATGGCTACACCTTC.

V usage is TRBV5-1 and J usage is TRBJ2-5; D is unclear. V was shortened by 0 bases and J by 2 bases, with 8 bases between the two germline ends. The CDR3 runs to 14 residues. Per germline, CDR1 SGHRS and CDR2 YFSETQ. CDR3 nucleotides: TGCGCCAGCAGCTTGGAAGGCAATCAAGAGACCCAGTACTTC. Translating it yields CASSLEGNQETQYF.

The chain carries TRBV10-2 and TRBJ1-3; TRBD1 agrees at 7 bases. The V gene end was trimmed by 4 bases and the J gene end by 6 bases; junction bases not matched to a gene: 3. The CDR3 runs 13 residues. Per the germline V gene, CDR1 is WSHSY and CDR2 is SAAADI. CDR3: CASSGTGVNTIYF. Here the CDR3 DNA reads TGCGCCAGCAGTGGGACAGGAGTAAACACCATATATTTT.

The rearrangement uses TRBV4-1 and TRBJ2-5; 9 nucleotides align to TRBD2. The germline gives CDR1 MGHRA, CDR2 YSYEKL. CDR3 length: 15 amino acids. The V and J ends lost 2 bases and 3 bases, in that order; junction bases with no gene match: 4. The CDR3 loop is CASSQLSGREETQYF. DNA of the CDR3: TGCGCCAGCAGCCAACTTAGCGGGAGAGAAGAGACCCAGTACTTC.

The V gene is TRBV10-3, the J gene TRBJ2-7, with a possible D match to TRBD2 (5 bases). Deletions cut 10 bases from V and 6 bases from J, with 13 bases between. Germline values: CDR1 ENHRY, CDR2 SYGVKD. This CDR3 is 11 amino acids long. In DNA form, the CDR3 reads TGTGCCACAACCCAAGGGAGCGAGCAGTACTTC. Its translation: CATTQGSEQYF.

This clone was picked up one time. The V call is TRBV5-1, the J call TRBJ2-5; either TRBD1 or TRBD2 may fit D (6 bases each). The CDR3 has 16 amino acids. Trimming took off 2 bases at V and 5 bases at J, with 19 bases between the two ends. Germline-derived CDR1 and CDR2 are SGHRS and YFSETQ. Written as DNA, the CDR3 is TGCGCCAGCAGCTTCGGGGTCCCCGGGGGCGAGGAGACCCAGTACTTC. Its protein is CASSFGVPGGEETQYF.